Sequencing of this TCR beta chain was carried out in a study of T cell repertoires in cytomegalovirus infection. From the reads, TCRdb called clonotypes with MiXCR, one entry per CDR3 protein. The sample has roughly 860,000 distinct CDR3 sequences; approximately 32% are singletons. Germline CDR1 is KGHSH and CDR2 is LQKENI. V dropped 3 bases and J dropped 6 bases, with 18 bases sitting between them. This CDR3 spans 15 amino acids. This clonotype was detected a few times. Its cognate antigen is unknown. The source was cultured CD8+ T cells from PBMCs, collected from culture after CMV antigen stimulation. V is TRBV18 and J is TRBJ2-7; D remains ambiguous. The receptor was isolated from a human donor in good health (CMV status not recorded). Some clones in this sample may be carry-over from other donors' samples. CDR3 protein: CASSPCPLGECEQYF. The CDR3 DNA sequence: TGTGCCAGCTCACCCTGTCCTCTAGGAGAGTGCGAGCAGTACTTC.